These 23 T cell receptor beta chains were sequenced from one sample in a study of early T cells in non-severe SARS-CoV-2 infection. Using its own MiXCR run on the 5' RACE reads, TCRdb lists one record per CDR3 protein. The repertoire includes roughly 86,000 distinct CDR3 sequences, roughly 6% of them detected once, and roughly 8% sits in the top ten. The sample taken for sequencing was whole blood. All receptors come from an adult who was a healthcare worker with PCR-confirmed SARS-CoV-2 infection or an uninfected control (not recorded which).

The gene calls are TRBV6-5 and TRBJ2-1; D is unclear. The CDR3 consists of 14 residues. CDR1 and CDR2 (germline): MNHEY, SVGAGI. Deletions cut 5 bases from V and 8 bases from J, with 16 bases between. CDR3 residues: CASSRRATEYEQFF. The CDR3, as DNA: TGTGCCAGCAGTCGTCGAGCCACCGAGTATGAGCAGTTCTTC.

This clonotype was observed a few times. The rearrangement joins TRBV28 to TRBJ1-2; D is possibly TRBD1 (5 bases). This CDR3 is built from 13 residues. The V end lost 6 bases, the J end lost 4 bases, and 12 bases lay between the germline ends. The germline gives CDR1 MDHEN, CDR2 SYDVKM. CDR3 in amino acids: CASRDMSFYGYTF. In DNA, the CDR3 is TGTGCCAGCAGGGACATGTCATTCTATGGCTACACCTTC.

This clonotype was recorded many times. This chain connects TRBV7-2 to TRBJ2-2, with D perhaps being TRBD1 or TRBD2 (6 bases each). CDR1 is SGHTA and CDR2 is FQGNSA in the germline V gene. The CDR3 sequence is 19 residues long. V lost 5 bases and J 6 bases, leaving 28 bases between the germline ends. CDR3 amino acids: CASSLSGRWNLGGAGELFF. CDR3 DNA: TGTGCCAGCAGCCTCTCTGGGAGGTGGAACTTAGGGGGTGCCGGGGAGCTGTTTTTT.

This clonotype was seen a handful of times. The CDR3 region is CASSPTTYNEQFF. The CDR3 DNA follows: TGTGCCAGCAGCCCGACTACCTACAATGAGCAGTTCTTC. The chain recombines TRBV12-3 or TRBV12-4 with TRBJ2-1; possible D gene TRBD2, 5 bases. The CDR3 runs to 13 residues. Trimming shortened V by 6 bases and J by 2 bases, and 8 bases separated the two germline ends.

Only a few counts were recorded for this clonotype. The CDR3 nucleotides read TGCAGTGCTAGATCGCCTATTCAAGAGACCCAGTACTTC. Amino acids: CSARSPIQETQYF. This chain links TRBV20-1 with TRBJ2-5; D call uncertain. Germline V gene lookup returns CDR1 DFQATT and CDR2 SNEGSKA (reference sequence). The V gene lost 2 bases and the J gene lost 2 bases, with 9 bases spanning the gap. The CDR3 runs 13 residues.

CDR3 DNA sequence: TGTGCCAGCAGAATCAGGACAGCCTCCTACGAGCAGTACTTC. Its protein product is CASRIRTASYEQYF. The V and J genes are TRBV28 and TRBJ2-7; TRBD1 might be the D (6 bases). Germline values: CDR1 MDHEN, CDR2 SYDVKM. V lost 6 bases and J lost 0, with 12 bases in between. The CDR3 has 14 residues.

This rearrangement joins TRBV6-1 to TRBJ1-2, with TRBD1 matching over 7 bases. The CDR3 runs 13 residues. The junction had 6 bases not matched to a gene; V was cut back by 7 bases and J by 4 bases. Germline CDR1 reads MNHNS; CDR2 reads SASEGT. For the CDR3, the DNA is TGTGCCAGCACCTCCGGGACAGTCTATGGCTACACCTTC. Its translation is CASTSGTVYGYTF.

This clonotype has a count of ten or more. The rearrangement uses TRBV5-1 and TRBJ2-5, with 10 bases lining up with TRBD1. The V gene end was trimmed by 6 bases and the J gene end by 4 bases; junction bases not matched to a gene: 12. Per the germline V gene, CDR1 is SGHRS and CDR2 is YFSETQ. This CDR3 is built from 16 residues. CDR3 sequence (DNA): TGCGCCAGCACCCCTCAGACAGGGGGCGCGTTAGAGACCCAGTACTTC. Protein: CASTPQTGGALETQYF.

This clonotype was recorded at least ten times. The chain combines TRBV10-3 with TRBJ1-5, with D hard to call. V lost 10 bases and J lost 2, with 12 bases in between. This CDR3 has 13 amino acids. Per the germline V gene, CDR1 is ENHRY and CDR2 is SYGVKD. CDR3 nucleotides: TGTGCCACGGGGAGGGCAGGCAATCAGCCCCAGCATTTT. It encodes CATGRAGNQPQHF.

The rearrangement uses TRBV5-6 and TRBJ2-4; a possible D gene is TRBD2 (6 bases). This CDR3 has 13 amino acids. Germline lookup yields CDR1 SGHDT and CDR2 YYEEEE. The V and J ends lost 4 bases and 7 bases respectively, with 12 bases between them. The CDR3 region has the DNA TGTGCCAGCAGCCCGAGCGGGTTCAACATTCAGTACTTC. Its translation is CASSPSGFNIQYF.

V is TRBV25-1 and J is TRBJ1-2; D uncertain. In germline, CDR1 is MGHDK, CDR2 SYGVNS. This CDR3 region has 13 residues. Trimming took off 4 bases at V and 4 bases at J, with 10 bases between the two ends. The CDR3 protein is CASSGPAGYGYTF. CDR3 sequence (DNA): TGTGCCAGCAGTGGGCCAGCGGGCTATGGCTACACCTTC.

V and J are TRBV20-1 and TRBJ1-1; 9 nucleotides match TRBD1. Looked up from germline, CDR1 is DFQATT and CDR2 is SNEGSKA (reference sequence). CDR3 size: 14 residues. V trimming: 7 bases; J trimming: 1 base; junction bases outside the gene matches: 7. The CDR3 region has the DNA TGCAGTGTTGGTAGGACAGGGGAGAACACTGAAGCTTTCTTT. It yields the protein CSVGRTGENTEAFF.

This clonotype has a handful of counts. In DNA, the CDR3 is TGTGCCAGCAGAATAGCGGGAGGCTACAATGAGCAGTTCTTC. It specifies CASRIAGGYNEQFF. V gene TRBV21-1 combines with J gene TRBJ2-1; the listed D gene, TRBD2, was not tested against the DNA. TRBV21-1 is a pseudogene locus. The length of the CDR3 is 14 residues.

This clonotype turned up a few times. The rearrangement uses TRBV15 and TRBJ2-1; 7 bases are shared with TRBD2. V lost 0 bases and J lost 2; bases outside the gene matches: 1. Germline V lookup: CDR1 LNHNV, CDR2 YYDKDF (reference sequence). This CDR3 spans 15 amino acids. For the CDR3, the DNA is TGTGCCACCAGCAGAGAGGGACTACCCTACAATGAGCAGTTCTTC. Its protein product is CATSREGLPYNEQFF.

This clonotype was seen repeatedly, ten times or more. The chain is built from TRBV7-2 and TRBJ1-2; tentatively, D is TRBD1 (6 bases). Germline V gene sequence: CDR1 SGHTA, CDR2 FQGNSA. The CDR3 extends over 13 amino acids. V lost 6 bases and J 5 bases, leaving 13 bases between the germline ends. CDR3 nucleotide sequence: TGTGCCAGCAGTTTACAGGGTTATTATGGCTACACCTTC. Translated: CASSLQGYYGYTF.

This clonotype was found a few times. This chain connects TRBV6-5 to TRBJ1-1; the D is unclear. The germline V and J ends were trimmed by 0 bases and 7 bases, with 9 bases remaining between them. CDR3 size: 13 residues. Per germline, CDR1 MNHEY and CDR2 SVGAGI. CDR3 in amino acids: CASSYSTTGEAFF. In DNA form, the CDR3 reads TGTGCCAGCAGTTACTCGACGACGGGTGAAGCTTTCTTT.

The V call is TRBV19, the J call TRBJ2-7; 8 nucleotides align to TRBD1. Trimming removed 5 bases from V and 1 base from J; junction bases left unmatched: 4. From germline, CDR1 is LNHDA and CDR2 SQIVND (reference sequence). CDR3 length equals 14 residues. The CDR3 here is CASSSTGDSYEQYF. In DNA form, the CDR3 reads TGTGCCAGTAGTTCGACAGGGGATTCCTACGAGCAGTACTTC.

This clonotype was found a few times. This chain uses TRBV29-1 with TRBJ2-7, with 11 positions matching TRBD1. From germline, CDR1 is SQVTM and CDR2 ANQGSEA. The CDR3 sequence is 14 residues long. V dropped 6 bases and J dropped 7; count of bases not matched to a gene: 11. The CDR3 region has the DNA TGCAGCGTCTTAACCGGGACAGGGGGTCGGGAGCAGTACTTC. This encodes CSVLTGTGGREQYF.

This clonotype was detected ten times or more. The V call is TRBV28, the J call TRBJ2-7, with a tentative D call TRBD2 (6 bases). Germline loops: CDR1 MDHEN, CDR2 SYDVKM. The V end lost 2 bases, the J end lost 4 bases, and 12 bases lay between the germline ends. The CDR3 is made up of 14 amino acids. The CDR3 coding sequence is TGTGCCAGCAGTTTACCAGGTGGGACTTACGAGCAGTACTTC. Protein: CASSLPGGTYEQYF.

This clonotype was observed a few times. The chain carries TRBV28 and TRBJ2-7, with D unresolved. The V gene lost 4 bases and the J gene lost 2 bases, with 6 bases spanning the gap. The CDR3 has 12 amino acids. Germline V CDR1 and CDR2: MDHEN, SYDVKM. The CDR3 DNA is TGTGCCAGCAGTTCAGCCCCCTACGAGCAGTACTTC. Protein product: CASSSAPYEQYF.

This clonotype was detected many times. The rearrangement joins TRBV7-2 to TRBJ2-7, with 7 bases matching TRBD1. Trimming cost V 1 base and J 2 bases; bases outside gene matches: 8. The CDR3 loop spans 16 amino acids. Germline values: CDR1 SGHTA, CDR2 FQGNSA. CDR3 DNA sequence: TGTGCCAGCAGCTTAGGTCCGGGACAGAATACCTACGAGCAGTACTTC. Its protein product is CASSLGPGQNTYEQYF. Supplemented by reference TRBV7-2 and TRBJ2-7, the full variable domain reads GAGVSQSPSNKVTEKGKDVELRCDPISGHTALYWYRQSLGQGLEFLIYFQGNSAPDKSGLPSDRFSAERTGGSVSTLTIQRTQQEDSAVYLCASSLGPGQNTYEQYFGPGTRLTVT.

This clonotype was detected only a few times. The chain uses TRBV11-3 and TRBJ2-1; possibly TRBD1 for D (5 bases). The CDR3 loop spans 14 amino acids. Trimming took off 5 bases at V and 2 bases at J, with 10 bases between the two ends. Germline V gene sequence: CDR1 SGHNT, CDR2 YENEEA. CDR3: CASSPSDTYNEQFF. CDR3 bases: TGTGCCAGCAGCCCGTCGGACACCTACAATGAGCAGTTCTTC.

A few counts support this clonotype. The chain employs TRBV9 and TRBJ2-7; no clear D gene. Per the germline V gene, CDR1 is SGDLS and CDR2 is YYNGEE. V was cut by 0 bases and J by 0 bases, with 13 bases left in between. The CDR3 has 16 residues. The CDR3 DNA reads as TGTGCCAGCAGCGTAGCTTCAGCGACGAGCTCCTACGAGCAGTACTTC. Its translation is CASSVASATSSYEQYF.